These T cell receptor beta chains were read from a single sample in a study of blood T cell repertoires in COVID-19. Profiled with immunoSEQ multiplex PCR; TCRdb holds only in-frame clones, not every one. Of around 130,000 clones listed, around four fifths are singletons. The sequencing sample was made of peripheral blood. The receptors originated from a man aged 60-69 years with active or convalescent COVID-19. Both conserved end residues are part of each CDR3.

J: TRBJ2-1; V: TRBV3-1/TRBV3-2; CDR3: CASSQGGGKEQFF
J: TRBJ2-7; V: TRBV5-1; CDR3: CASSRTGQNDYEQYF
J: TRBJ1-1; V: TRBV14; CDR3: CASSPRSGNTEAFF
J: TRBJ2-5; V: TRBV19; CDR3: CASSETGVLQETQYF
J: TRBJ2-1; V: TRBV7-3; CDR3: CASSLGLAGGGEQFF
J: TRBJ1-1; V: TRBV9; CDR3: CASSPRTARMNTEAFF
J: TRBJ2-7; V: TRBV4-3; CDR3: CASSQGLAGDRDYEQYF
J: TRBJ2-5; V: TRBV19; CDR3: CASSMTSRETQYF
J: TRBJ1-2; V: TRBV3-1/TRBV3-2; CDR3: CASSQGRVGYTF
J: TRBJ2-1; V: TRBV28; CDR3: CASTRSRDNEQFF
J: TRBJ2-7; V: TRBV6-5; CDR3: CASSYRSTGNEQYF
J: TRBJ1-2; V: TRBV7-8; CDR3: CASSLGQAWGYTF
J: TRBJ2-5; V: TRBV19; CDR3: CASSIDWRKTQYF
J: TRBJ2-7; V: TRBV2; CDR3: CASMYSSYEQYF
J: TRBJ1-4; V: TRBV30; CDR3: CAWSVREKLFF
J: TRBJ1-4; V: TRBV28; CDR3: CASSSQQGMGEKLFF
J: TRBJ2-3; V: TRBV9; CDR3: CASSSYTDTQYF
J: TRBJ1-5; V: TRBV6-1; CDR3: CASSGVAGASSNQPQHF
J: TRBJ2-3; V: TRBV7-2; CDR3: CASSLGGTRTDTQYF
J: TRBJ2-7; V: TRBV3-1/TRBV3-2; CDR3: CASSQAPGRGYEQYF
J: TRBJ2-5; V: TRBV4-3; CDR3: CASSQDGTTEETQYF
J: TRBJ2-7; V: TRBV28; CDR3: CASTGSSGRVASYEQYF
J: TRBJ2-5; V: TRBV7-2; CDR3: CASSLGLGKTQYF
J: TRBJ2-3; V: TRBV18; CDR3: CASSPITSGTDTQYF
J: TRBJ2-5; V: TRBV5-8; CDR3: CASRRGVQETQYF
J: TRBJ2-7; V: TRBV7-2; CDR3: CASSPSQLSSYEQYF
J: TRBJ2-5; V: TRBV18; CDR3: CASSPPAEGGETQYF
J: TRBJ2-2; V: TRBV6-5; CDR3: CASSLQLQGPGELFF
J: TRBJ2-7; V: TRBV20-1; CDR3: CSASVWDTSYEQYF
J: TRBJ2-1; V: TRBV5-8; CDR3: CASSLESPGTWVEQFF
J: TRBJ2-1; V: TRBV5-1; CDR3: CASSPQAGAVDSYNEQFF
J: TRBJ2-7; V: TRBV29-1; CDR3: CSVESGDGLHEQYF
J: TRBJ2-7; V: TRBV2; CDR3: CASSRGLAGINEQYF
J: TRBJ2-2; V: TRBV18; CDR3: CASSSLSLATGELFF
J: TRBJ1-4; V: TRBV3-1/TRBV3-2; CDR3: CASQDSRRKLFF
J: TRBJ2-2; V: TRBV18; CDR3: CASSWTGNTGELFF
J: TRBJ2-3; V: TRBV19; CDR3: CASSGTARGTDTQYF
J: TRBJ1-3; V: TRBV9; CDR3: CASSSDDSHSGNTIYF
J: TRBJ2-4; V: TRBV28; CDR3: CASSLIGQGLRYF
J: TRBJ2-1; V: TRBV7-9; CDR3: CASSVPGQGEYEQFF
J: TRBJ2-6; V: TRBV2; CDR3: CASSTVKVLSGANVLTF
J: TRBJ1-2; V: TRBV5-5; CDR3: CASSPGQGYRSYTF
J: TRBJ2-1; V: TRBV10-1; CDR3: CATSTSETSYNEQFF
J: TRBJ2-2; V: TRBV5-1; CDR3: CASSIDRGATGELFF
J: TRBJ2-1; V: TRBV28; CDR3: CASSSLIVSYNEQFF
J: TRBJ2-2; V: TRBV5-6; CDR3: CASSFLRDSASGELFF
J: TRBJ2-5; V: TRBV9; CDR3: CASSVGLAGGGQTQYF
J: TRBJ1-4; V: TRBV25-1; CDR3: CASSESGLRSGKLFF
J: TRBJ1-5; V: TRBV7-9; CDR3: CASSEGGDVSNQPQHF
J: TRBJ2-5; V: TRBV7-2; CDR3: CASSRRLAGGEAQYF
J: TRBJ2-3; V: TRBV23-1; CDR3: CASSQSRASTDTQYF
J: TRBJ2-2; V: TRBV6-5; CDR3: CASRRHGANTGELFF
J: TRBJ1-5; V: TRBV2; CDR3: CASSRGWIQGSNQPQHF
J: TRBJ2-2; V: TRBV7-2; CDR3: CASIGTRATGELFF
J: TRBJ2-1; V: TRBV7-2; CDR3: CASSFGTGYPYNEQFF
J: TRBJ2-1; V: TRBV20-1; CDR3: CSARGVDEQFF
J: TRBJ2-7; V: TRBV27; CDR3: CASSPYPGQGSYEQYF
J: TRBJ1-1; V: TRBV5-1; CDR3: CASSLDHHGVATEAFF
J: TRBJ2-7; V: TRBV6-2/TRBV6-3; CDR3: CASSYGQGPYEQYF